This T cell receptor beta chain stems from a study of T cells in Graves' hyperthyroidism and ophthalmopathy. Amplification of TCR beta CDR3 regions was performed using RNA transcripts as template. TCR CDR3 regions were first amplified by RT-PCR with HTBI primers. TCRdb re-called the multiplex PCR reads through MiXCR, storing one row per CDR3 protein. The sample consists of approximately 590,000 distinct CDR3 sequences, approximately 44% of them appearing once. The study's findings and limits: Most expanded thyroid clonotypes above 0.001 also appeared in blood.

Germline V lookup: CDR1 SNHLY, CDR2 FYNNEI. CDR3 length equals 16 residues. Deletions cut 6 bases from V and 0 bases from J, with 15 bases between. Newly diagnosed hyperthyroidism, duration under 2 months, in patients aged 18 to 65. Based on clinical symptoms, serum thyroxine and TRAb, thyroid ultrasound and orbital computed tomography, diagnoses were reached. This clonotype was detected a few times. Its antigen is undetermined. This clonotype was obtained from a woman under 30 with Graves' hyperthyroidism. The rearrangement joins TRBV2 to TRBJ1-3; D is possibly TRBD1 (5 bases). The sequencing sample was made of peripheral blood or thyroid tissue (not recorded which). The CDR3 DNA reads TGTGCCAGCAGCCTCGGTCGGACACACTCTGGAAACACCATATATTTT. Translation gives CASSLGRTHSGNTIYF. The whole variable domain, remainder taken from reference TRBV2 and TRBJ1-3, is EPEVTQTPSHQVTQMGQEVILRCVPISNHLYFYWYRQILGQKVEFLVSFYNNEISEKSEIFDDQFSVERPDGSNFTLKIRSTKLEDSAMYFCASSLGRTHSGNTIYFGEGSWLTVV.